The 31 T cell receptor beta chains in this list originate from one sample, sequenced in a study of response to subunit inactivated influenza vaccine listed by TCRdb under 2018. Library prep was done by RT-PCR. TCRdb records Illumina HiSeq 2500 as the sequencer. TCRdb cleaned the public reads at Q25 with fastp, built clones with MiXCR and kept in-frame beta chains. Each record represents a unique CDR3 protein, reported with the most common genes and DNA among its rows. For this sample there are 300,000 to 350,000 distinct CDR3 sequences; just over 20% appear just once. The ten largest clones add up to 9.5% to 13% of the sample. The starting material was PBMCs from blood, obtained around 22 months after vaccination. These receptors came from a man aged 45-69 years who received an inactivated influenza vaccine. Donor details come from another sample of the same person, matched by shared clones.

The CDR3 DNA sequence: TGTGCCAGCAGTTTAAATGGGCATAGCACAGATACGCAGTATTTT. This gives the protein CASSLNGHSTDTQYF. The rearrangement uses TRBV12-3 or TRBV12-4 and TRBJ2-3; D not resolved. V gave up 2 bases and J gave up 0 bases, with 9 bases separating them. CDR3 size: 15 residues.

This sequence joins TRBV28 and TRBJ1-5; D gene uncertain. The CDR3 has 15 residues. Germline V gives CDR1 MDHEN, CDR2 SYDVKM. Trimming stripped 7 bases from V and 1 base from J, with 14 bases between. CDR3 sequence (DNA): TGTGCCAGCACCCCTCGGTTCAGAAGCAATCAGCCCCAGCATTTT. Translating it yields CASTPRFRSNQPQHF.

To note about this clonotype: Sequence at one end of the junction differs from germline and may be a read error. The chain has TRBV5-6 and TRBJ2-7; 8 nucleotides align to TRBD1. This CDR3 is built from 15 residues. Germline assignment: CDR1 SGHDT and CDR2 YYEEEE. CDR3 region: CASSLGAGGSNEQYF. Written as DNA, the CDR3 is TGTGCCAGCAGCTTGGGGGCAGGGGGCTCCAACGAGCAGTACTTC.

The chain recombines TRBV20-1 with TRBJ1-2; D call uncertain. Per the germline V gene, CDR1 is DFQATT and CDR2 is SNEGSKA (reference sequence). The CDR3 loop spans 13 amino acids. V dropped 4 bases and J dropped 2 bases, with 11 bases sitting between them. CDR3 sequence reads: CSATEIGNYGYTF. CDR3 DNA sequence: TGCAGTGCTACAGAAATCGGGAACTATGGCTACACCTTC.

This clonotype was seen many times. The J gene is TRBJ1-1, the V gene TRBV12-3 or TRBV12-4, with TRBD1 matching 8 bases. Trimming removed 6 bases from V and 4 bases from J; junction bases left unmatched: 7. The CDR3 has 14 amino acids. The CDR3 here is CASSPQGGTTEAFF. The CDR3 DNA follows: TGTGCCAGCAGCCCACAGGGGGGGACCACTGAAGCTTTCTTT.

The rearrangement links TRBV6-1 to TRBJ2-3; the match to TRBD2 covers 13 bases. This CDR3 contains 14 residues. CDR1 is MNHNS, CDR2 SASEGT, per germline. V dropped 10 bases and J dropped 6; count of bases not matched to a gene: 7. CDR3 DNA sequence: TGTGCCACTACCGGGACTAGCGGGGTGGATACGCAGTATTTT. It translates to CATTGTSGVDTQYF.

The chain has TRBV25-1 and TRBJ1-2; D not resolved. Germline loops: CDR1 MGHDK, CDR2 SYGVNS. The length of the CDR3 is 13 residues. V was clipped by 7 bases and J by 0 bases, with 9 bases between them. The CDR3: CASTPGPNYGYTF. CDR3 DNA: TGTGCCAGCACCCCGGGCCCTAACTATGGCTACACCTTC.

A remark on this clonotype: No conserved phenylalanine or tryptophan ends this CDR3, so it is likely a read error. J is TRBJ1-1 and V is TRBV27; tentative D call: TRBD1 (5 bases). V shed 6 bases and J shed 1 base, with 21 bases lying between them. The CDR3 runs to 17 residues. CDR1 and CDR2 (germline): MNHEY, SMNVEV (reference sequence). CDR3: CASSPHARGRWNTEAFY. The CDR3 coding sequence is TGTGCCAGCAGCCCCCACGCGAGGGGCCGATGGAACACTGAAGCTTTCTAT.

CDR3 nucleotide sequence: TGCAGCGTTGTGACAGCCATTAACTATGGCTACACCTTC. Translation gives CSVVTAINYGYTF. The J gene is TRBJ1-2, the V gene TRBV29-1, with D maybe TRBD1 (5 bases). The CDR3 is made up of 13 amino acids. V gave up 4 bases and J gave up 1 base, with 10 bases separating them. Germline CDR1 is SQVTM and CDR2 is ANQGSEA.

Ten or more counts support this clonotype. The rearrangement links TRBV12-3 or TRBV12-4 to TRBJ1-5; no reliable D call. Trimming shortened V by 5 bases and J by 2 bases, and 13 bases separated the two germline ends. CDR3 length: 15 residues. This chain's CDR3 is CASSLNLGGNQPQHF. CDR3 bases: TGTGCCAGCAGTCTCAATCTGGGTGGCAATCAGCCCCAGCATTTT.

This clonotype came up many times. This chain uses TRBV5-6 with TRBJ1-2; tentative D call: TRBD1 (5 bases). CDR1 and CDR2 from the germline V gene are SGHDT and YYEEEE. V lost 3 bases, J lost 6 bases, and 18 bases lay in between. The CDR3 is made up of 15 amino acids. CDR3 loop: CASSSQGRSVNGYTF. CDR3 nucleotides: TGTGCCAGCAGCTCCCAGGGACGCTCCGTGAATGGCTACACCTTC.

V gene TRBV20-1 combines with J gene TRBJ2-3; D not certain. The length of the CDR3 is 15 residues. The V gene lost 4 bases and the J gene lost 0 bases, with 14 bases spanning the gap. Looked up from germline, CDR1 is DFQATT and CDR2 is SNEGSKA (reference sequence). The CDR3 DNA follows: TGCAGTGCTACCAAGTTCGAACGGAGCACAGATACGCAGTATTTT. Translated: CSATKFERSTDTQYF.

The rearrangement links TRBV5-6 to TRBJ1-3; no firm D call. There are 16 residues in the CDR3. Trimming shortened V by 3 bases and J by 0 bases, and 13 bases separated the two germline ends. CDR1 and CDR2 from the germline V gene are SGHDT and YYEEEE. As DNA, the CDR3 is TGTGCCAGCAGCTATTTAATCAGCCGCTCTGGAAACACCATATATTTT. This codes for CASSYLISRSGNTIYF.

This clonotype was counted between two and nine times. The rearrangement uses TRBV6-2 or TRBV6-3 and TRBJ2-3; D perhaps matches TRBD2 (6 bases). Germline-derived CDR1 and CDR2 are MNHEY and SVGEGT. V lost 5 bases to trimming and J lost 8 bases, with 20 bases between them. The CDR3 covers 15 residues. The CDR3 loop is CASSPLGGPRGTQYF. DNA of the CDR3: TGTGCCAGCAGTCCCTTGGGCGGGCCGCGGGGTACGCAGTATTTT.

This clonotype was counted only a few times. V usage is TRBV20-1 and J usage is TRBJ1-1; maybe TRBD1 (5 bases). V gave up 3 bases and J gave up 7 bases, with 15 bases separating them. Germline V gives CDR1 DFQATT, CDR2 SNEGSKA (reference sequence). This CDR3 has 13 residues. CDR3 loop: CSAREGSDGEAFF. The CDR3 DNA is TGCAGTGCTAGGGAGGGGTCGGATGGTGAAGCTTTCTTT.

A few counts support this clonotype. V and J are TRBV27 and TRBJ2-2; tentatively, D is TRBD2 (6 bases). Germline CDR1 and CDR2: MNHEY and SMNVEV (reference sequence). Trimming stripped 2 bases from V and 4 bases from J, with 11 bases between. The CDR3 is 15 amino acids. This chain's CDR3 is CASSLRRGITGELFF. Written as DNA, the CDR3 is TGTGCCAGCAGTTTAAGGCGGGGTATCACCGGGGAGCTGTTTTTT.

This clonotype has only a few counts. The chain couples TRBV6-2 or TRBV6-3 to TRBJ1-6, with D perhaps matching TRBD1 (5 bases). Trimming stripped 7 bases from V and 7 bases from J, with 17 bases between. The germline V gene encodes CDR1 MNHEY and CDR2 SVGEGT. There are 15 residues in the CDR3. CDR3 loop: CASNGRGTVNSPLHF. The CDR3 bases are TGTGCCAGCAACGGACGAGGGACCGTAAATTCACCCCTCCACTTT.

The chain joins TRBV9 to TRBJ2-4, with D perhaps being TRBD1 or TRBD2 (5 bases each). There are 14 residues in the CDR3. Per germline, CDR1 SGDLS and CDR2 YYNGEE. V gave up 0 bases and J gave up 8 bases, with 12 bases separating them. CDR3 in amino acids: CASSVDGAGDIQYF. Here the CDR3 DNA reads TGTGCCAGCAGCGTAGACGGGGCTGGGGACATTCAGTACTTC.

The chain has TRBV30 and TRBJ1-2, with a possible D match to TRBD1 (6 bases). The CDR3 covers 13 residues. CDR1 and CDR2 (germline): GTSNPN, SVGIG (reference sequence). The ends were cut back, 2 bases at V and 3 bases at J, with 10 bases in the middle. CDR3 sequence reads: CAWSRTADYGYTF. CDR3 nucleotides: TGTGCCTGGAGTAGGACAGCGGACTATGGCTACACCTTC.

In its sample, this clonotype was seen once. A read error may explain this, as a much larger clone is one base away. The V and J genes are TRBV28 and TRBJ1-1; tentative D call: TRBD1 (5 bases). V lost 3 bases to trimming and J lost 5 bases, with 13 bases between them. The CDR3 contains 14 residues. Germline V gives CDR1 MDHEN, CDR2 SYDVKM. As DNA, the CDR3 is TGTGCCAGCAGTTTGGGAGGGGCGAGGACTGAAGCTTTCTTT. It codes for CASSLGGARTEAFF.

This clonotype turned up a few times. The chain has TRBV3-1 and TRBJ1-2; 8 nucleotides align to TRBD1. The CDR3 covers 14 residues. Germline values: CDR1 LGHDT, CDR2 YNNKEL (reference sequence). With 5 bases clipped from V and 4 bases from J, the junction kept 6 bases outside the gene matches. The CDR3 DNA reads TGTGCCAGCAGCTACAGACAGGGGTTCTATGGCTACACCTTC. This encodes CASSYRQGFYGYTF.

The chain uses TRBV12-3 or TRBV12-4 and TRBJ2-3; the match to TRBD1 covers 7 bases. Losses at the gene ends were 6 bases for V and 1 base for J; bases not matched to a gene: 7. The length of the CDR3 is 15 residues. CDR3 sequence: CASRADRVGTDTQYF. Written as DNA, the CDR3 is TGTGCCAGCAGAGCTGACAGGGTTGGCACAGATACGCAGTATTTT.

This clonotype was recorded a few times. The chain links TRBV5-1 to TRBJ1-2; 9 bases agree with TRBD1. The V segment lost 3 bases and the J segment 4 bases; nucleotides outside the gene matches: 10. The CDR3 length is 16 residues. The V gene's germline CDR1 is SGHRS and CDR2 YFSETQ. CDR3: CASSSGTGITPYGYTF. CDR3 coding DNA: TGCGCCAGCAGCTCCGGGACAGGGATTACCCCCTATGGCTACACCTTC.

The chain carries TRBV4-3 and TRBJ1-5, with a possible D match to TRBD1 (5 bases). With 0 bases removed from V and 0 bases from J, the gap between germline ends came to 21 bases. The CDR3 sequence is 20 residues long. Germline V gene sequence: CDR1 LGHNA, CDR2 YSLEER. The CDR3 is CASSQDYPGGGSYSNQPQHF. The CDR3 nucleotides are TGCGCCAGCAGCCAAGATTACCCGGGCGGGGGGAGCTATAGCAATCAGCCCCAGCATTTT.

V is TRBV23-1 and J is TRBJ2-1; D is unclear. TRBV23-1 is treated as an ORF (open reading frame) with a function not yet certain. The CDR3 consists of 16 residues. Trimming cost V 6 bases and J 8 bases, with 23 bases left between them. The CDR3 DNA reads TGCGCCAGCAGAACAAAAGACAAGGGCCCGTCTTATGAGCAGTTCTTC. Translating it yields CASRTKDKGPSYEQFF.

To note about this clonotype: The junction differs from germline at one of its ends, possibly a read error. The chain has TRBV4-1 and TRBJ1-3; D is ambiguous. This CDR3 is built from 13 residues. Germline assignment: CDR1 MGHRA and CDR2 YSYEKL. The CDR3 region has the DNA TGCGCCAGCAGCTACCAAGGAGGAAGCACCATATATTTT. Amino acids: CASSYQGGSTIYF.

This clonotype was seen many times. This sequence joins TRBV4-3 and TRBJ1-2; D perhaps matches TRBD1 (5 bases). Looked up from germline, CDR1 is LGHNA and CDR2 is YSLEER. Trimming removed 1 base at V and 4 bases at J, with 10 bases between. This CDR3 contains 14 residues. The chain's CDR3 is CASSQVRGRYGYTF. DNA for the CDR3: TGCGCCAGCAGCCAAGTGCGGGGACGCTATGGCTACACCTTC.

This chain connects TRBV21-1 to TRBJ2-1. TRBV21-1 counts as a pseudogene. CDR3 size: 14 residues. CDR3 amino acids: CASSQDQNYNEQFF. The DNA for the CDR3 is TGTGCCAGCAGCCAGGACCAAAATTACAATGAGCAGTTCTTC.

The V and J genes are TRBV12-3 or TRBV12-4 and TRBJ2-3; 7 nucleotides match TRBD2. With V trimmed by 3 bases and J by 1 base, 7 bases remained unmatched. The length of the CDR3 is 16 residues. The CDR3 loop is CASSLLLAGGTDTQYF. The CDR3 DNA is TGTGCCAGCAGTTTGCTTCTTGCGGGGGGCACAGATACGCAGTATTTT.

V is TRBV9 and J is TRBJ2-7; 8 bases line up with TRBD2. The CDR3 runs 13 residues. The trim removed 0 bases at V and 6 bases at J, leaving 2 bases unmatched. Germline CDR1 and CDR2: SGDLS and YYNGEE. CDR3 in DNA: TGTGCCAGCAGCGTAGCGGGAGGGAGCGAGCAGTACTTC. Translation: CASSVAGGSEQYF. The full variable domain, rest sourced from reference TRBV9 and TRBJ2-7, is DSGVTQTPKHLITATGQRVTLRCSPRSGDLSVYWYQQSLDQGLQFLIQYYNGEERAKGNILERFSAQQFPDLHSELNLSSLELGDSALYFCASSVAGGSEQYFGPGTRLTVT.

The chain carries TRBV20-1 and TRBJ2-5; tentatively, D is TRBD2 (5 bases). V lost 5 bases, J lost 4 bases, and 8 bases lay in between. Per the germline V gene, CDR1 is DFQATT and CDR2 is SNEGSKA (reference sequence). This CDR3 has 11 amino acids. CDR3 region: CSAWAGETQYF. CDR3 coding DNA: TGCAGTGCTTGGGCGGGAGAGACCCAGTACTTC.